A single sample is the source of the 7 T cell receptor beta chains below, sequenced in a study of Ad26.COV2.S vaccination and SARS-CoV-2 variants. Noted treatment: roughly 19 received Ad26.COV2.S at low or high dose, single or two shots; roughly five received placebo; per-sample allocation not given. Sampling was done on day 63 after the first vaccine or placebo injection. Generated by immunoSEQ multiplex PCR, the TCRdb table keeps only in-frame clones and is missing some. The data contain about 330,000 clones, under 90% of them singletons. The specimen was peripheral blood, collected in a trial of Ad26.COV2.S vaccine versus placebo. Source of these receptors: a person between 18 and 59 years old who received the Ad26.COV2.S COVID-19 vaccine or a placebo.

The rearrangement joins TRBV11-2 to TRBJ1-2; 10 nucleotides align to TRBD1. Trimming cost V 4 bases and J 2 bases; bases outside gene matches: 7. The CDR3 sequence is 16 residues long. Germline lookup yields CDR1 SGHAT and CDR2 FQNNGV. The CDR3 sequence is CASSSLAGQGNYGYTF. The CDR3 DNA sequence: TGTGCCAGCAGCTCCCTGGCGGGACAGGGGAACTATGGCTACACCTTC.

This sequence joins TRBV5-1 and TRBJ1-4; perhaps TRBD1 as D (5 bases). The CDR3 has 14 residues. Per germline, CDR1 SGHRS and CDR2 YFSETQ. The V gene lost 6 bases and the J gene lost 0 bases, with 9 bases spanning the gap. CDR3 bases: TGCGCCAGCACCGACAGTGCAACTAATGAAAAACTGTTTTTT. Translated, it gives CASTDSATNEKLFF.

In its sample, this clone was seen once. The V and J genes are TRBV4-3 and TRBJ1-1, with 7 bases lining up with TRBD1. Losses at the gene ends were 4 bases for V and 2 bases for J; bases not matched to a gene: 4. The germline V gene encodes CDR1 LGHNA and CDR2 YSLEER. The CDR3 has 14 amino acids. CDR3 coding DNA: TGCGCCAGCAGCCCCAGGGGGATCAACACTGAAGCTTTCTTT. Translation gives CASSPRGINTEAFF.

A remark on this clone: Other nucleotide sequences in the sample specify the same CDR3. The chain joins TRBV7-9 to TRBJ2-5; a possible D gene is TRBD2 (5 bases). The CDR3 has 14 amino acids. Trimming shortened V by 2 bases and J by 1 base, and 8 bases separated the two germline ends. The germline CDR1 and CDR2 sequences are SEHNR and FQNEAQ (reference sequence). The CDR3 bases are TGTGCCAGCAGCTTACGGACTCTCCAAGAGACCCAGTACTTC. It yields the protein CASSLRTLQETQYF.

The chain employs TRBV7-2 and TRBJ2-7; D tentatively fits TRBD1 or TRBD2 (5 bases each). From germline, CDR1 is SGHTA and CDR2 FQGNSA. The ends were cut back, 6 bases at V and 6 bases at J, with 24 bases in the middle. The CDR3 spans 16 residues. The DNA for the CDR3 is TGTGCCAGCAGACCCTTAGGCGAGGGAACCAGGGCCGAGCAGTACTTC. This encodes CASRPLGEGTRAEQYF. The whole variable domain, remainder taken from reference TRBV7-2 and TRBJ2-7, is GAGVSQSPSNKVTEKGKDVELRCDPISGHTALYWYRQSLGQGLEFLIYFQGNSAPDKSGLPSDRFSAERTGGSVSTLTIQRTQQEDSAVYLCASRPLGEGTRAEQYFGPGTRLTVT.

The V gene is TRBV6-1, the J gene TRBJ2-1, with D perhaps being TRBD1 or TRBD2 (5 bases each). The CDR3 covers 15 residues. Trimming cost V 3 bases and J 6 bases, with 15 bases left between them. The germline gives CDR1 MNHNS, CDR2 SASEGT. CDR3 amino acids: CASSDPGAMGNEQFF. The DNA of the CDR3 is TGTGCCAGCAGTGACCCCGGGGCCATGGGCAATGAGCAGTTCTTC.

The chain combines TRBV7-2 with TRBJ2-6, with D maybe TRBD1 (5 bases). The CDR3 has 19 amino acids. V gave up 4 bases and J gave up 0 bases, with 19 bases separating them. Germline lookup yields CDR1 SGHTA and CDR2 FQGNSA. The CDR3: CASSSYGHPPFSGANVLTF. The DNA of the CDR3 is TGTGCCAGCAGCTCTTATGGACACCCGCCCTTCTCTGGGGCCAACGTCCTGACTTTC.